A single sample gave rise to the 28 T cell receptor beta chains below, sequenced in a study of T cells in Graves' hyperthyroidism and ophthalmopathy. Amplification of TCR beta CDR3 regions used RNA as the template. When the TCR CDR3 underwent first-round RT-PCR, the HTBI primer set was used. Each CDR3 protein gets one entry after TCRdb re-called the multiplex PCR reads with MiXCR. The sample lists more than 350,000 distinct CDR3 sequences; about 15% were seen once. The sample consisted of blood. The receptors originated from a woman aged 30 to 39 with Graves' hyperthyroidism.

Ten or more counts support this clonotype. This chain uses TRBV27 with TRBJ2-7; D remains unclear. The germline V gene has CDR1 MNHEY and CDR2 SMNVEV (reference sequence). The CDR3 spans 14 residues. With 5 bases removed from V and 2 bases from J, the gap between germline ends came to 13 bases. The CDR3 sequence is CASSPLSYPYEQYF. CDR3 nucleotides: TGTGCCAGCAGTCCACTCTCCTACCCCTACGAGCAGTACTTC.

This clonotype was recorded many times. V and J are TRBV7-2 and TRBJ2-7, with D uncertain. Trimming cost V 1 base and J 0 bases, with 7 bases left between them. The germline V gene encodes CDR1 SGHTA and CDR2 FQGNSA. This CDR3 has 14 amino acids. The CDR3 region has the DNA TGTGCCAGCAGCTTAGGGCACAGCTCCTACGAGCAGTACTTC. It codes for CASSLGHSSYEQYF. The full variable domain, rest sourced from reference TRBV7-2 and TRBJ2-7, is GAGVSQSPSNKVTEKGKDVELRCDPISGHTALYWYRQSLGQGLEFLIYFQGNSAPDKSGLPSDRFSAERTGGSVSTLTIQRTQQEDSAVYLCASSLGHSSYEQYFGPGTRLTVT.

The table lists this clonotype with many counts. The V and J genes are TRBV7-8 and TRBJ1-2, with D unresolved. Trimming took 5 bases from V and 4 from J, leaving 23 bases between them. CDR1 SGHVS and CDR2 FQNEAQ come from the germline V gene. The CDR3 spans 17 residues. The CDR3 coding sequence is TGTGCCAGCAGCCCCGGACGAATGTCTCCCCTTTCCTATGGCTACACCTTC. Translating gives CASSPGRMSPLSYGYTF.

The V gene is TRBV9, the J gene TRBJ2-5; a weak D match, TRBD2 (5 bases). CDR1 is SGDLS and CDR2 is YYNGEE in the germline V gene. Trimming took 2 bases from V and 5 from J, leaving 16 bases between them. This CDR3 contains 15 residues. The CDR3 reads CASSVSAGVLETQYF. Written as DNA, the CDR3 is TGTGCCAGCAGCGTGTCCGCGGGTGTATTGGAGACCCAGTACTTC.

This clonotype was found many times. The CDR3 DNA reads as TGCAGTGCTAGATCTTACGGTCAGGGGGCGGGGGAGCAGTACTTC. This codes for CSARSYGQGAGEQYF. The genes are TRBV20-1 and TRBJ2-7, with 8 bases matching TRBD1. Germline CDR1 is DFQATT and CDR2 is SNEGSKA (reference sequence). Germline trimming cut 2 bases from V and 7 bases from J; bases unmatched to any gene: 13. This CDR3 comprises 15 residues.

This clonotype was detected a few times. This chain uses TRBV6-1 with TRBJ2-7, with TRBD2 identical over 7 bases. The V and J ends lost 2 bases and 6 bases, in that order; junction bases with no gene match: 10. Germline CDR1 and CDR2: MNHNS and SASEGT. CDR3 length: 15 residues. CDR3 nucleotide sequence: TGTGCCAGCAGTGAATATCTAGCGGCAGGCCTCGAGCAGTACTTC. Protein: CASSEYLAAGLEQYF.

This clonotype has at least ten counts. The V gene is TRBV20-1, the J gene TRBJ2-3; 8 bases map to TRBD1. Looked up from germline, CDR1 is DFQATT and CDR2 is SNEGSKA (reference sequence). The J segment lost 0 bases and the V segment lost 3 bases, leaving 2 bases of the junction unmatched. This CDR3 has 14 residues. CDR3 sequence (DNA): TGCAGTGCTAGTTGGACAGGGAGCACAGATACGCAGTATTTT. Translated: CSASWTGSTDTQYF.

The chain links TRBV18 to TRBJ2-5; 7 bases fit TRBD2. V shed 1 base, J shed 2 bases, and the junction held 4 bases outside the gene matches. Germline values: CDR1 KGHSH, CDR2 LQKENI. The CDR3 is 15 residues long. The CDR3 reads CASSPRTSRQETQYF. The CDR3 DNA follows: TGTGCCAGCTCACCACGGACTAGTCGTCAAGAGACCCAGTACTTC.

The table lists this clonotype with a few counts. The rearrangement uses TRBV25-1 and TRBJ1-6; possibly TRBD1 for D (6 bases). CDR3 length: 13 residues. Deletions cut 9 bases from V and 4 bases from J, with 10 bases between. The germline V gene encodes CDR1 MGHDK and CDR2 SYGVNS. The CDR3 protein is CASNRVYNSPLHF. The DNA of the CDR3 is TGTGCCAGTAACAGGGTATATAATTCACCCCTCCACTTT.

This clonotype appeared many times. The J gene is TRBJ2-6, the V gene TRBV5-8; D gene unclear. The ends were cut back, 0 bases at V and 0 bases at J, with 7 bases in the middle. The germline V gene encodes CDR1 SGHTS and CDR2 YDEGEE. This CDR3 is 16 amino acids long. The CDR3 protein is CASSLGRYSGANVLTF. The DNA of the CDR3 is TGTGCCAGCAGCTTGGGACGGTACTCTGGGGCCAACGTCCTGACTTTC.

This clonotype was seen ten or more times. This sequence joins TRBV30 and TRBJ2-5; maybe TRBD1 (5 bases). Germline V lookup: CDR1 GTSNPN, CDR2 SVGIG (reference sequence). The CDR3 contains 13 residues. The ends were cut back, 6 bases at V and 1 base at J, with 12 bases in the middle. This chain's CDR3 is CACGAGRQETQYF. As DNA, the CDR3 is TGTGCCTGTGGGGCAGGGCGCCAAGAGACCCAGTACTTC.

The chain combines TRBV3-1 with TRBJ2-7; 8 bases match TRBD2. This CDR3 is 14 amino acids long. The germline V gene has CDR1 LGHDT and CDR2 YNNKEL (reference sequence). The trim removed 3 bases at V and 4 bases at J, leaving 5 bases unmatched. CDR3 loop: CASSQGASGYEQYF. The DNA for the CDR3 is TGTGCCAGCAGCCAGGGGGCTAGCGGGTACGAGCAGTACTTC.

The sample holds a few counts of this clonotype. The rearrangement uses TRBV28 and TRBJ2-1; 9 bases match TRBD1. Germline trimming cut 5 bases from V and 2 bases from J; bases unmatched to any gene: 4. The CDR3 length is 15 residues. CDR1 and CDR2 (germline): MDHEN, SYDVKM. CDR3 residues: CASSGTGGAYNEQFF. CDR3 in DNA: TGTGCCAGCAGTGGTACAGGGGGCGCCTACAATGAGCAGTTCTTC.

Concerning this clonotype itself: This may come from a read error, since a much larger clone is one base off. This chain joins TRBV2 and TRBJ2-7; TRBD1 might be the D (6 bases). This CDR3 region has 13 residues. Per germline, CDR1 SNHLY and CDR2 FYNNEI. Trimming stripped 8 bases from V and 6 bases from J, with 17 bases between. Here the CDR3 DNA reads TGTGCCAGCGGACAGAGTTTCGGTTCCGAGCAGTACTTC. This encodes CASGQSFGSEQYF.

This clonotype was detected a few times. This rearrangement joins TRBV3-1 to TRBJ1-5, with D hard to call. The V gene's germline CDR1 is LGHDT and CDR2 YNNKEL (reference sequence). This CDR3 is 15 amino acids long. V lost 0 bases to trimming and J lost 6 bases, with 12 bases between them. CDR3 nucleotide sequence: TGTGCCAGCAGCCAAGACCTAATCGTTGCTCAGCCCCAGCATTTT. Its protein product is CASSQDLIVAQPQHF.

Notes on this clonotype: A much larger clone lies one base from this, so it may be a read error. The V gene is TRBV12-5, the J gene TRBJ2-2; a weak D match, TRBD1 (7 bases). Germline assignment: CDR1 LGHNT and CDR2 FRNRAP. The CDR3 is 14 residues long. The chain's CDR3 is CASGLAGGTGELVF. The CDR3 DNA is TGTGCTAGTGGTTTGGCAGGGGGGACCGGGGAGCTGGTTTTT.

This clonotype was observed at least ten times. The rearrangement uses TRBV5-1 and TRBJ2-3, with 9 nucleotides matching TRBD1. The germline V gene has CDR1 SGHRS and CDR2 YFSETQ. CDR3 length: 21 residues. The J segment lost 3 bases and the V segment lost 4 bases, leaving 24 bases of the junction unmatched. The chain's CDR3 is CASSAPRPQGALRELTDTQYF. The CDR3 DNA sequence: TGCGCCAGCAGCGCCCCTAGGCCACAGGGGGCTCTGAGGGAGCTGACAGATACGCAGTATTTT.

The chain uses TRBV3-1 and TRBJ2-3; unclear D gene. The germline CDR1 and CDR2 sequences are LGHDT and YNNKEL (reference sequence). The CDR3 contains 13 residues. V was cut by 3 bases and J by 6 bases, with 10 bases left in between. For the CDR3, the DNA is TGTGCCAGCAGCCAGGCTAGTTCCGATACGCAGTATTTT. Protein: CASSQASSDTQYF.

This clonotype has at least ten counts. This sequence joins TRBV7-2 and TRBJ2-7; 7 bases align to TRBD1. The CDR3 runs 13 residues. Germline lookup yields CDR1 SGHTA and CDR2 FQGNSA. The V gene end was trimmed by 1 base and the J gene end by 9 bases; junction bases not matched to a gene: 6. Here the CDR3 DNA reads TGTGCCAGCAGCTTAGTGGTAGGGGGCGGGCAGTACTTC. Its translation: CASSLVVGGGQYF.

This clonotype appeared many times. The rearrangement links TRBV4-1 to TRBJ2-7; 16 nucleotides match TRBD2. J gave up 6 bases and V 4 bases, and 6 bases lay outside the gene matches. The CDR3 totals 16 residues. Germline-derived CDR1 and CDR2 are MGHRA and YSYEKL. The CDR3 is CASSPGTSGRASEQYF. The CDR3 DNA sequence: TGCGCCAGCAGCCCCGGGACTAGCGGGAGGGCCTCCGAGCAGTACTTC.

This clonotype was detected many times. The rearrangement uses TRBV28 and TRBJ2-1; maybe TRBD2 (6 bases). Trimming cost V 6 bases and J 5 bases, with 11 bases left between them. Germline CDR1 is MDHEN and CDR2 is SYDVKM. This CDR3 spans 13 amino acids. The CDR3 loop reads CASRGGGNNEQFF. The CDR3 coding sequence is TGTGCCAGCAGGGGGGGAGGTAACAATGAGCAGTTCTTC.

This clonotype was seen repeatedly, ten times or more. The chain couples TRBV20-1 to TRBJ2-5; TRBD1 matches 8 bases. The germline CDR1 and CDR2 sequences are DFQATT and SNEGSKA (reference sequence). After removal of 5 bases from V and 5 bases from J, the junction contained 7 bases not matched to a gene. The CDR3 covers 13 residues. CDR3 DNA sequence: TGCAGTGCTGGACAGGGTAAAGGGGAGACCCAGTACTTC. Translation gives CSAGQGKGETQYF.

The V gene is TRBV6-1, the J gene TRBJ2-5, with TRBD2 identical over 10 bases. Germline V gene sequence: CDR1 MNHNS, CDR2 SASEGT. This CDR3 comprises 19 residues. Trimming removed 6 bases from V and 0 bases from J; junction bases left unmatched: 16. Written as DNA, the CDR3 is TGTGCCAGCAGACGGAAGCGGGAGGGGCTAGCGGGATACCAAGAGACCCAGTACTTC. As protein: CASRRKREGLAGYQETQYF.

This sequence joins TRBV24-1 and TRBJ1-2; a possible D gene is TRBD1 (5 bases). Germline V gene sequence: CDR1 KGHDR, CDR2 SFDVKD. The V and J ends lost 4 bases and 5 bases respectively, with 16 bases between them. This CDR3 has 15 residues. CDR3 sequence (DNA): TGTGCCACCAGTGACACCCGGACAAGACCTTATGGCTACACCTTC. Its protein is CATSDTRTRPYGYTF.

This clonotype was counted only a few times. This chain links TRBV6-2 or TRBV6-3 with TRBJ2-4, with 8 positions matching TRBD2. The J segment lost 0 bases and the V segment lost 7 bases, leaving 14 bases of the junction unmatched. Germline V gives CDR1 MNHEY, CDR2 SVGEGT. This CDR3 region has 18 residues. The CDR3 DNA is TGTGCCAGCAAGCGGACCCCGGGGGGGACCGTAGCCAAAAACATTCAGTACTTC. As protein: CASKRTPGGTVAKNIQYF.

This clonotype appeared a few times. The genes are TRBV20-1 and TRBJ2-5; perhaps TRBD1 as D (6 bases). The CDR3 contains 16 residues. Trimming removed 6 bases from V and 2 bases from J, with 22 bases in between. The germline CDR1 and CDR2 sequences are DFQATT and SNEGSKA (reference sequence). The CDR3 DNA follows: TGCAGTGCCCCGGACCTCAGGCTAGGGGGACAAGAGACCCAGTACTTC. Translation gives CSAPDLRLGGQETQYF.

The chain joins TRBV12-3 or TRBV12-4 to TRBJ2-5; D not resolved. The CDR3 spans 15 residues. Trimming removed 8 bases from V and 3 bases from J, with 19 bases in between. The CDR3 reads CASGKGSRDKETQYF. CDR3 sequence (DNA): TGTGCCAGCGGTAAGGGATCTCGTGATAAAGAGACCCAGTACTTC.

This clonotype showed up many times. This CDR3 is CASSGTSGGYNEQFF. In DNA form, the CDR3 reads TGTGCCAGCAGCGGGACTAGCGGGGGGTACAATGAGCAGTTCTTC. This chain uses TRBV27 with TRBJ2-1, with TRBD2 identical over 15 bases. This CDR3 spans 15 amino acids. The germline CDR1 and CDR2 sequences are MNHEY and SMNVEV (reference sequence). After removal of 6 bases from V and 4 bases from J, the junction contained 1 base not matched to a gene.